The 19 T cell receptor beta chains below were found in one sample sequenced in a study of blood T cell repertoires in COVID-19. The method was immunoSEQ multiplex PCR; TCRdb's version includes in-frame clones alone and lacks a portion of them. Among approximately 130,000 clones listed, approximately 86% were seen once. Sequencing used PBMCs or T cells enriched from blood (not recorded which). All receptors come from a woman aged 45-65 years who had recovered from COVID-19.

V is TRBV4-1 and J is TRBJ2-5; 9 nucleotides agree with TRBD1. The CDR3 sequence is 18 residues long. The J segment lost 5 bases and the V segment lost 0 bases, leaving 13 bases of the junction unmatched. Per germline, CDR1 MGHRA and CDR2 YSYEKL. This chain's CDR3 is CASSQEKTGTGTGETQYF. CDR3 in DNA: TGCGCCAGCAGCCAAGAAAAGACCGGGACAGGGACCGGTGAGACCCAGTACTTC.

The CDR3 spells CASSQNPTSGANEQFF. The CDR3 bases are TGCGCCAGCAGCCAAAATCCGACTAGCGGGGCTAATGAGCAGTTCTTC. The genes are TRBV4-1 and TRBJ2-1; 11 positions match TRBD2. Germline V CDR1 and CDR2: MGHRA, YSYEKL. The CDR3 extends over 16 amino acids. After removal of 2 bases from V and 7 bases from J, the junction contained 7 bases not matched to a gene.

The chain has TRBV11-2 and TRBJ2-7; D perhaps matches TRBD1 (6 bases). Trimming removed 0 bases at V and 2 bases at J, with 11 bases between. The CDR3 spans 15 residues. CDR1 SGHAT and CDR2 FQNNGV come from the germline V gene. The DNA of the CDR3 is TGTGCCAGCAGCTTAGACAGGGGCTTAACCTACGAGCAGTACTTC. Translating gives CASSLDRGLTYEQYF.

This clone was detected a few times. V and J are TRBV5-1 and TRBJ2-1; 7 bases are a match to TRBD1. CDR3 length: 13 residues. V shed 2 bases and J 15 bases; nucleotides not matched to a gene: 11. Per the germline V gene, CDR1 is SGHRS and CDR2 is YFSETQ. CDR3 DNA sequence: TGCGCCAGCAGCTTAGAGCGACAGGGACATCTGTTCTTC. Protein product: CASSLERQGHLFF.

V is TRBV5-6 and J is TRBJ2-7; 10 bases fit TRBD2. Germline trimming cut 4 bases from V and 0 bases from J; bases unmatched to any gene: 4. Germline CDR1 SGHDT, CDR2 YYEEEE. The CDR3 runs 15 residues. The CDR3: CASSTLAGASYEQYF. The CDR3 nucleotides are TGTGCCAGCAGCACCCTAGCGGGGGCCTCCTACGAGCAGTACTTC. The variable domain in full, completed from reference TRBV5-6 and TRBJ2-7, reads DAGVTQSPTHLIKTRGQQVTLRCSPKSGHDTVSWYQQALGQGPQFIFQYYEEEERQRGNFPDRFSGHQFPNYSSELNVNALLLGDSALYLCASSTLAGASYEQYFGPGTRLTVT.

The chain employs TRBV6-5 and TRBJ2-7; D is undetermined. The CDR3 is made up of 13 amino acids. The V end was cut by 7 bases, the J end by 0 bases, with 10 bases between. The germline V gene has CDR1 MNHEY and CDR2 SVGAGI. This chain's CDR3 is CASKSRPSYEQYF. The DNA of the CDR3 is TGTGCCAGCAAGTCGCGGCCCTCCTACGAGCAGTACTTC.

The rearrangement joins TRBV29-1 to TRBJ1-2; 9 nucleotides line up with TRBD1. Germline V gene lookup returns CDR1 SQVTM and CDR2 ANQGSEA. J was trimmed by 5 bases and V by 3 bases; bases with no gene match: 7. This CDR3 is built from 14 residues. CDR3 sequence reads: CSVDWAGTGYGYTF. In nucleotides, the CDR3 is TGCAGCGTTGACTGGGCCGGGACAGGGTATGGCTACACCTTC.

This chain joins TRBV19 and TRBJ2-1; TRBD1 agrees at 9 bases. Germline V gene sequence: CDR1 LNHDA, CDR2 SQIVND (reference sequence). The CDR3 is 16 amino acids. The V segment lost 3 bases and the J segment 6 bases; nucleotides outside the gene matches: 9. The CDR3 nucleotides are TGTGCCAGTAGTATGCTGTGGGACAGGGCTTCCAATGAGCAGTTCTTC. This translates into CASSMLWDRASNEQFF.

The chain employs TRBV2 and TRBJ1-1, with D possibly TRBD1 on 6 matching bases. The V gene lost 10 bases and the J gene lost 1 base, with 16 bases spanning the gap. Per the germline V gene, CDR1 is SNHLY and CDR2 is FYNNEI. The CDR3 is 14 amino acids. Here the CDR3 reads CATPGGHRNTEAFF. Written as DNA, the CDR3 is TGTGCCACCCCGGGGGGACACAGGAACACTGAAGCTTTCTTT. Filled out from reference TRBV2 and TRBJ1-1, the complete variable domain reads EPEVTQTPSHQVTQMGQEVILRCVPISNHLYFYWYRQILGQKVEFLVSFYNNEISEKSEIFDDQFSVERPDGSNFTLKIRSTKLEDSAMYFCATPGGHRNTEAFFGQGTRLTVV.

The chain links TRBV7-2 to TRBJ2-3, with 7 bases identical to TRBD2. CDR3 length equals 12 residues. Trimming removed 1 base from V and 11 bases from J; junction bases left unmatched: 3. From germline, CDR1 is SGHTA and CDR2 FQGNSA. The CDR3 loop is CASSLGTRRQYF. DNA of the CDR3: TGTGCCAGCAGCTTAGGGACTAGGAGGCAGTATTTT. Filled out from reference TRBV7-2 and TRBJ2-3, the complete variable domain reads GAGVSQSPSNKVTEKGKDVELRCDPISGHTALYWYRQSLGQGLEFLIYFQGNSAPDKSGLPSDRFSAERTGGSVSTLTIQRTQQEDSAVYLCASSLGTRRQYFGPGTRLTVL.

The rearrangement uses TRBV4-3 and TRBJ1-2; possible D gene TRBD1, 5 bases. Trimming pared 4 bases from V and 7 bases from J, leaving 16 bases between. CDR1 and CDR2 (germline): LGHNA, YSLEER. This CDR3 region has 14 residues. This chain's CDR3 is CASSPSVGGGGYTF. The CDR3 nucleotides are TGCGCCAGCAGCCCTTCGGTGGGGGGAGGTGGCTACACCTTC.

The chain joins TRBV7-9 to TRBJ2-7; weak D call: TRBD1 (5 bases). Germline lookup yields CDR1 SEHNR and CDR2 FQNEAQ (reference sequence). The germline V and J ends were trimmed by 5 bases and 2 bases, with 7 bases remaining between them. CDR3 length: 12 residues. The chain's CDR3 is CASSQTAYEQYF. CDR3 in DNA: TGTGCCAGCAGCCAGACAGCCTACGAGCAGTACTTC.

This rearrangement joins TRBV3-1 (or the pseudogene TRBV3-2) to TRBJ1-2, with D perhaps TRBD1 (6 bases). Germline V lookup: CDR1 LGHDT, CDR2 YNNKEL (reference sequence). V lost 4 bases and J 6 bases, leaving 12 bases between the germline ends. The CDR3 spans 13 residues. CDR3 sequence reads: CASSPGDFDGYTF. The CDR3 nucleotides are TGTGCCAGCAGCCCAGGGGATTTCGATGGCTACACCTTC.

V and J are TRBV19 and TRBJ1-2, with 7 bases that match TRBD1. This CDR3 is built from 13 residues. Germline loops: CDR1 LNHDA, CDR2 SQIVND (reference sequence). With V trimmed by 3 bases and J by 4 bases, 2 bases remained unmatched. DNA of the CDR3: TGTGCCAGTAGTATCCAGGGGGGCTATGGCTACACCTTC. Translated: CASSIQGGYGYTF.

CDR3 loop: CASSPQAGFRSTQYF. In DNA, the CDR3 is TGTGCCAGCAGCCCCCAGGCAGGGTTTCGTTCTACGCAGTATTTT. The V call is TRBV7-9, the J call TRBJ2-3; possibly TRBD1 for D (5 bases). The ends were cut back, 5 bases at V and 8 bases at J, with 20 bases in the middle. Per the germline V gene, CDR1 is SEHNR and CDR2 is FQNEAQ (reference sequence). This CDR3 is built from 15 residues.

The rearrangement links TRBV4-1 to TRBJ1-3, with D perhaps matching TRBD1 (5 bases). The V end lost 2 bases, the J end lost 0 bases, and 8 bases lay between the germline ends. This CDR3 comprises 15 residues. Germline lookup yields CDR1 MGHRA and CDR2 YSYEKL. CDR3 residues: CASSQQGYSGNTIYF. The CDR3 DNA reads TGCGCCAGCAGCCAACAGGGATACTCTGGAAACACCATATATTTT.

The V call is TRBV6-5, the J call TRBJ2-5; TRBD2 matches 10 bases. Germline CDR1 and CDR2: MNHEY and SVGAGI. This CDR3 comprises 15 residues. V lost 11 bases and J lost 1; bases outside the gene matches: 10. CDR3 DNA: TGTGCCGGAAGTCCTAGCGGGGGACTCCAAGAGACCCAGTACTTC. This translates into CAGSPSGGLQETQYF.

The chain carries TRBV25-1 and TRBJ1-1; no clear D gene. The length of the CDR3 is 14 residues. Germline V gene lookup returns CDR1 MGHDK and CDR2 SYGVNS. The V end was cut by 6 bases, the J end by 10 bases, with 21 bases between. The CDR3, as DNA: TGTGCCAGCAGCCCCCTGGACTATACGGTGGGAGCTTTCTTT. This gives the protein CASSPLDYTVGAFF. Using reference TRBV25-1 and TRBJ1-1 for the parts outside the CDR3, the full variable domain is EADIYQTPRYLVIGTGKKITLECSQTMGHDKMYWYQQDPGMELHLIHYSYGVNSTEKGDLSSESTVSRIRTEHFPLTLESARPSHTSQYLCASSPLDYTVGAFFGQGTRLTVV.

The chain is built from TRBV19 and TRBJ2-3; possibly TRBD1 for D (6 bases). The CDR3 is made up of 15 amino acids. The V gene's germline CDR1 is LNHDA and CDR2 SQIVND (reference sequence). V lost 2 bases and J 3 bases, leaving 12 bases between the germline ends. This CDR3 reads CASSIKRRGTDTQYF. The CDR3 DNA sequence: TGTGCCAGTAGTATAAAGCGCAGGGGAACAGATACGCAGTATTTT.